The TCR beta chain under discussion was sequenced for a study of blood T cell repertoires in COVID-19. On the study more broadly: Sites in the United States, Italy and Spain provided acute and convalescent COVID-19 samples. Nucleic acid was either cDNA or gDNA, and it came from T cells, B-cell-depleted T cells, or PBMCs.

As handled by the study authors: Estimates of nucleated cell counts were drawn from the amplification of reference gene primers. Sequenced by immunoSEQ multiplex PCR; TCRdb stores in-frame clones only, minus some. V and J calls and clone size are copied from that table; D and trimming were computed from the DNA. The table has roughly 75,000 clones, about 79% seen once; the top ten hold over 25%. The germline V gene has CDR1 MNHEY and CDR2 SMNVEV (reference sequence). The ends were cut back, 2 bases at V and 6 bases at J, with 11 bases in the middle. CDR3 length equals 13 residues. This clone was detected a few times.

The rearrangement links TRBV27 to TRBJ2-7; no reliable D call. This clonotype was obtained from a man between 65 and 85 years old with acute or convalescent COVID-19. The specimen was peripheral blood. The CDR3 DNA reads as TGTGCCAGCAGTTTAGGAGCGATGAGCGAGCAGTACTTC. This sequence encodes CASSLGAMSEQYF.